These 8 T cell receptor beta chains came from one sample sequenced in a study of blood T cell repertoires in COVID-19. Some clones are missing from TCRdb's copy, which holds only in-frame ones; the method was immunoSEQ multiplex PCR. The sample shows some 300,000 clones, over 75% of them seen only once. The sequenced material came from PBMCs or T cells enriched from blood (not recorded which). Receptors were obtained from a woman younger than 45 who had recovered from COVID-19.

The gene calls are TRBV19 and TRBJ2-7, with TRBD1 identical over 8 bases. Trimming removed 4 bases from V and 8 bases from J; junction bases left unmatched: 4. The length of the CDR3 is 12 residues. Germline CDR1 reads LNHDA; CDR2 reads SQIVND (reference sequence). The CDR3 loop is CASSTDRGQQYF. The CDR3 region has the DNA TGTGCCAGTAGTACCGACAGGGGCCAGCAGTACTTC.

V and J are TRBV12-3 or TRBV12-4 and TRBJ2-7; weak D call: TRBD2 (5 bases). The CDR3 has 12 amino acids. V lost 3 bases and J 3 bases, leaving 6 bases between the germline ends. CDR3 sequence reads: CASSLDFYEQYF. The CDR3, as DNA: TGTGCCAGCAGTTTGGACTTCTACGAGCAGTACTTC.

This clone was seen once. The chain is built from TRBV7-9 and TRBJ1-2; D might be TRBD1 (5 bases). The CDR3 runs to 17 residues. Germline CDR1 is SEHNR and CDR2 is FQNEAQ (reference sequence). V lost 1 base and J 7 bases, leaving 22 bases between the germline ends. This CDR3 is CASSLDRLGAGFRGYTF. The CDR3 DNA is TGTGCCAGCAGCTTAGATCGGCTGGGTGCAGGGTTCCGTGGCTACACCTTC. The full variable domain, rest sourced from reference TRBV7-9 and TRBJ1-2, is DTGVSQNPRHKITKRGQNVTFRCDPISEHNRLYWYRQTLGQGPEFLTYFQNEAQLEKSRLLSDRFSAERPKGSFSTLEIQRTEQGDSAMYLCASSLDRLGAGFRGYTFGSGTRLTVV.

The chain links TRBV30 to TRBJ2-6; perhaps TRBD1 as D (6 bases). The CDR3 is 16 amino acids. CDR1 is GTSNPN, CDR2 SVGIG, per germline (reference sequence). Trimming removed 0 bases at V and 4 bases at J, with 13 bases between. The CDR3 nucleotides are TGTGCCTGGAGTGTAGACTCAGGGGTCGGGGCCAACGTCCTGACTTTC. Its translation: CAWSVDSGVGANVLTF. Combining the CDR3 with reference TRBV30 and TRBJ2-6 gives the whole variable domain SQTIHQWPATLVQPVGSPLSLECTVEGTSNPNLYWYRQAAGRGLQLLFYSVGIGQISSEVPQNLSASRPQDRQFILSSKKLLLSDSGFYLCAWSVDSGVGANVLTFGAGSRLTVL.

CDR3 sequence reads: CASSFRLRGATDTQYF. The CDR3 DNA sequence: TGTGCCAGCAGCTTTAGGTTGCGGGGGGCTACAGATACGCAGTATTTT. The J gene is TRBJ2-3, the V gene TRBV7-2; 8 bases map to TRBD2. The V and J ends lost 3 bases and 3 bases, in that order; junction bases with no gene match: 8. The V gene's germline CDR1 is SGHTA and CDR2 FQGNSA. The CDR3 is 16 amino acids.

The chain links TRBV27 to TRBJ1-1; D unresolved. Germline assignment: CDR1 MNHEY and CDR2 SMNVEV (reference sequence). The V end was cut by 2 bases, the J end by 1 base, with 8 bases between. This CDR3 is built from 14 residues. The CDR3 bases are TGTGCCAGCAGTTTAAACCGGGGGAACACTGAAGCTTTCTTT. Protein product: CASSLNRGNTEAFF.

The chain couples TRBV7-9 to TRBJ1-3; D gene ambiguous. Trimming removed 1 base at V and 0 bases at J, with 7 bases between. The germline V gene has CDR1 SEHNR and CDR2 FQNEAQ (reference sequence). This CDR3 region has 15 residues. In nucleotides, the CDR3 is TGTGCCAGCAGCTTAGTGGGCAGCTCTGGAAACACCATATATTTT. This gives the protein CASSLVGSSGNTIYF.

This clone was seen only once. The chain combines TRBV13 with TRBJ1-1, with D possibly being TRBD1 (5 bases). The CDR3 is 15 residues long. Germline V gene sequence: CDR1 PRHDT, CDR2 FYEKMQ (reference sequence). V gave up 4 bases and J gave up 2 bases, with 14 bases separating them. CDR3 amino acids: CASSSQTTANTEAFF. In DNA form, the CDR3 reads TGTGCCAGCAGCTCCCAAACGACAGCCAACACTGAAGCTTTCTTT.